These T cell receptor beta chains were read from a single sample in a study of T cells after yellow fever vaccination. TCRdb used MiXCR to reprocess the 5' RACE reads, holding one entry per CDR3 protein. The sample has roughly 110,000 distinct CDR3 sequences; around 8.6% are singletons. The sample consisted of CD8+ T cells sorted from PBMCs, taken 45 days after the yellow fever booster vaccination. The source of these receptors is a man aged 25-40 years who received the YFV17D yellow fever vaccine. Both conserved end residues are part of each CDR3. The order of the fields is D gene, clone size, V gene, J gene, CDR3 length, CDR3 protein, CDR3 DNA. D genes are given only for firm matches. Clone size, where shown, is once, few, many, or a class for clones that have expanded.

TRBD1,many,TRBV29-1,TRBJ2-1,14,CSIRTGALYNEQFF,TGCAGCATACGGACAGGGGCCCTTTACAATGAGCAGTTCTTC
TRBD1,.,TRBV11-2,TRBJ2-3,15,CASSEQGWGTDTQYF,TGTGCCAGCAGCGAACAGGGGTGGGGCACAGATACGCAGTATTTT
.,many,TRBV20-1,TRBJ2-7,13,CSARPRSAYEQYF,TGCAGTGCACGCCCCCGAAGTGCCTACGAGCAGTACTTC
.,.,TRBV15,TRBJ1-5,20,CATSREVGVEGGFGNQPQHF,TGTGCCACCAGCAGAGAGGTCGGGGTGGAGGGGGGGTTTGGCAATCAGCCCCAGCATTTT
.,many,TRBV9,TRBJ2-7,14,CASSSEGDNYEQYF,TGTGCCAGCAGCTCAGAGGGGGACAACTACGAGCAGTACTTC
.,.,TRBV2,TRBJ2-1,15,CASSEEDTSLDEQFF,TGTGCCAGCAGTGAAGAGGACACCTCTTTAGATGAGCAGTTCTTC
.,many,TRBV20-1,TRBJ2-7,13,CSAREGLNYEQYF,TGCAGTGCTAGAGAGGGACTGAACTACGAGCAGTACTTC
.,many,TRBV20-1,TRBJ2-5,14,CSARGPAWGETQYF,TGCAGTGCTAGAGGGCCAGCCTGGGGAGAGACCCAGTACTTC
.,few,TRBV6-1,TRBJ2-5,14,CASSPDLGPGTQYF,TGTGCCAGCAGTCCCGATCTGGGGCCGGGGACCCAGTACTTC
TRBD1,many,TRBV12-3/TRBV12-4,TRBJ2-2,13,CASSGTGTGELFF,TGTGCCAGCAGCGGGACAGGGACCGGGGAGCTGTTTTTT